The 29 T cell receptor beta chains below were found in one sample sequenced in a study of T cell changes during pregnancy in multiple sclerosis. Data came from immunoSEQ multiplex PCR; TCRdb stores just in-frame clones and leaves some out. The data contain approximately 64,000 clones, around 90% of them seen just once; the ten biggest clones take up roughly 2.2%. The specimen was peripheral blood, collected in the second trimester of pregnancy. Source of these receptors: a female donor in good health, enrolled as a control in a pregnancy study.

The CDR3 here is CASSSQYGYTF. DNA for the CDR3: TGTGCCAGCAGTTCCCAATATGGCTACACCTTC. The J gene is TRBJ1-2, the V gene TRBV6-5; D gene unclear. The CDR3 covers 11 residues. V shed 4 bases and J shed 5 bases, with 5 bases lying between them. Germline V lookup: CDR1 MNHEY, CDR2 SVGAGI.

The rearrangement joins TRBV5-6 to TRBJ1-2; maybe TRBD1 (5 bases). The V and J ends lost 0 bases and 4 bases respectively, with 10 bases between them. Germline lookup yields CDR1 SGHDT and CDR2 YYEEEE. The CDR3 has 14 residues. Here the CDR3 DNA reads TGTGCCAGCAGCTTGGAGGGAGGGGCCTATGGCTACACCTTC. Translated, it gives CASSLEGGAYGYTF.

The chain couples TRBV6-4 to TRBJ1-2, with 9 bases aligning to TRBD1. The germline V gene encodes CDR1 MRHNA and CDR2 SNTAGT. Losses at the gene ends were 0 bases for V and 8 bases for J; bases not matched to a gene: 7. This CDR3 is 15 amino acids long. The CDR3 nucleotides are TGTGCCAGCAGTGACTCTACAGGGGGCAAGGGAGGCTACACCTTC. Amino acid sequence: CASSDSTGGKGGYTF.

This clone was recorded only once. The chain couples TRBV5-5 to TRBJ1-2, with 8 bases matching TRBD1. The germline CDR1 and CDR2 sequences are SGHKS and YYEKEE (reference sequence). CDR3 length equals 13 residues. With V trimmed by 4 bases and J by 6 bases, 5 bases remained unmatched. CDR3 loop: CASSKGQADGYTF. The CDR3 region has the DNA TGTGCCAGCAGCAAGGGACAGGCGGATGGCTACACCTTC.

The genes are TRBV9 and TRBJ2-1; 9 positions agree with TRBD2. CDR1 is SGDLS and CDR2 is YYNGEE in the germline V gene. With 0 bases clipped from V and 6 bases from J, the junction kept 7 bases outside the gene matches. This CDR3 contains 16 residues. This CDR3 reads CASSVAASGTLNEQFF. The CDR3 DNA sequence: TGTGCCAGCAGCGTAGCTGCTAGCGGGACCCTCAATGAGCAGTTCTTC.

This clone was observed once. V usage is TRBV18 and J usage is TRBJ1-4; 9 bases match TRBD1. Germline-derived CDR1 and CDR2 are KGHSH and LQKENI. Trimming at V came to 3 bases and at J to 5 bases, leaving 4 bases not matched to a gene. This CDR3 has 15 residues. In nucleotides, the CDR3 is TGTGCCAGCTCACCGACCGGGACAGGGAATGAAAAACTGTTTTTT. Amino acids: CASSPTGTGNEKLFF.

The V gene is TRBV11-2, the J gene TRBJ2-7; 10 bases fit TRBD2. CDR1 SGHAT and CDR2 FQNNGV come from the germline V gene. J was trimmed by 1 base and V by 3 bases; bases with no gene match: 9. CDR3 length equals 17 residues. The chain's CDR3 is CASSFTSGIVVSYEQYF. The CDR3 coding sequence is TGTGCCAGCAGCTTTACTAGCGGGATAGTGGTGTCCTACGAGCAGTACTTC.

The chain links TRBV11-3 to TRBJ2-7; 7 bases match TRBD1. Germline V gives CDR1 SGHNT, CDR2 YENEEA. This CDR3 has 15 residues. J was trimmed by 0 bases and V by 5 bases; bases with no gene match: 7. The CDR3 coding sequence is TGTGCCAGCAGCGCAGGGGGACCATCCTCCTACGAGCAGTACTTC. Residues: CASSAGGPSSYEQYF.

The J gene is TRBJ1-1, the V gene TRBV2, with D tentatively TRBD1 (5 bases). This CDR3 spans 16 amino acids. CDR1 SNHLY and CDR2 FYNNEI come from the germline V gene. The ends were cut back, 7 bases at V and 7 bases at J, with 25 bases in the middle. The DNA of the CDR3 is TGTGCCAGCAAAAGACAGACGTTAACACTGCGAGGTGAAGCTTTCTTT. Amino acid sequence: CASKRQTLTLRGEAFF. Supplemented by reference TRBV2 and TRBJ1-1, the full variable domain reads EPEVTQTPSHQVTQMGQEVILRCVPISNHLYFYWYRQILGQKVEFLVSFYNNEISEKSEIFDDQFSVERPDGSNFTLKIRSTKLEDSAMYFCASKRQTLTLRGEAFFGQGTRLTVV.

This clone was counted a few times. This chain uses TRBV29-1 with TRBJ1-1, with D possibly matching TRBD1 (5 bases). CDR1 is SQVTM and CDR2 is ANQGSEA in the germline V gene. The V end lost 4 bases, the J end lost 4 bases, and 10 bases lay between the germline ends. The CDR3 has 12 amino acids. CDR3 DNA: TGCAGCGTTGCAGGGTGGAGCACTGAAGCTTTCTTT. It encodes CSVAGWSTEAFF.

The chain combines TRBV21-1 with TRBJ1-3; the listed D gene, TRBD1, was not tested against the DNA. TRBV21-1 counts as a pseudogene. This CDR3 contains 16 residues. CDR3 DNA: TGTGCCAGCAGCAAAGTGGACAGAGGGCCTGGAAACACCATATATTTT. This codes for CASSKVDRGPGNTIYF.

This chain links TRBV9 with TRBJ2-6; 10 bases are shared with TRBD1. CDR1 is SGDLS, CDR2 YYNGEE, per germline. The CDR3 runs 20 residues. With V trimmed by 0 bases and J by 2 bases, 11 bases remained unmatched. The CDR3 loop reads CASSVGGQGRAVPGANVLTF. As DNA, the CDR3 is TGTGCCAGCAGCGTAGGGGGACAGGGGCGCGCGGTGCCTGGGGCCAACGTCCTGACTTTC.

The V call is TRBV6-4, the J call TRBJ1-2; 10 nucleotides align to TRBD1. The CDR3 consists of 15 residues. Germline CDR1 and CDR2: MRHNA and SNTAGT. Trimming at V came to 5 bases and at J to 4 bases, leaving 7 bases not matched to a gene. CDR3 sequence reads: CASSQSGTGAYGYTF. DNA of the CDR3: TGTGCCAGCAGTCAATCAGGGACAGGGGCCTATGGCTACACCTTC.

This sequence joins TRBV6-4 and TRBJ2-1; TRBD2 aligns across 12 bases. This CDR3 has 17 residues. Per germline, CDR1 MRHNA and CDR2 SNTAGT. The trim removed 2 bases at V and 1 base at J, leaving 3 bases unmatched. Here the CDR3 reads CASSDTSGRSSYNEQFF. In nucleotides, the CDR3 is TGTGCCAGCAGTGACACTAGCGGGAGGTCTTCCTACAATGAGCAGTTCTTC.

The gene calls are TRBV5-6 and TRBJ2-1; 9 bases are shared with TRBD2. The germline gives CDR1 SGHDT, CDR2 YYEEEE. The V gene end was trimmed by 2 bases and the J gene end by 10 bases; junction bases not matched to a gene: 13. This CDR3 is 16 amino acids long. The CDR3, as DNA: TGTGCCAGCAGCTTAGAAGCGGGGGGCCCTCTTTGGGAGCAGTTCTTC. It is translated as CASSLEAGGPLWEQFF.

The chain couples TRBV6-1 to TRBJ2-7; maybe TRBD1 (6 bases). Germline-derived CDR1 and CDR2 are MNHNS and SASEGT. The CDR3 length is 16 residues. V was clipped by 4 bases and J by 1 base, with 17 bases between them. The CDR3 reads CASSVTGKTTSYEQYF. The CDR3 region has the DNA TGTGCCAGCAGTGTGACAGGAAAAACCACATCCTACGAGCAGTACTTC.

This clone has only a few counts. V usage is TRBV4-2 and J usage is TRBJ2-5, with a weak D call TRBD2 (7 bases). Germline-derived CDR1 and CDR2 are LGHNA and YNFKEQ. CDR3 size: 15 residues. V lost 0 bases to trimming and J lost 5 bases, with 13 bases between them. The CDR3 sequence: CASSQDREGGETQYF. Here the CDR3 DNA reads TGTGCCAGCAGCCAAGATCGTGAGGGGGGGGAGACCCAGTACTTC.

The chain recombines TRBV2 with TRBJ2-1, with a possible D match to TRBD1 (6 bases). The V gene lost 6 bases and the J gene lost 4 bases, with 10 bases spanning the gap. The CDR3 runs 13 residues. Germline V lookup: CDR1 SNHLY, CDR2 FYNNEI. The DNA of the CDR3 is TGTGCCAGCAGCATAACAGGGTACAATGAGCAGTTCTTC. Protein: CASSITGYNEQFF.

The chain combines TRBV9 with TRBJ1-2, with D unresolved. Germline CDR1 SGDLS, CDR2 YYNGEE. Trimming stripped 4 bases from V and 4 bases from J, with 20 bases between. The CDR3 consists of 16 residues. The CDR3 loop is CASSPRAGKELYGYTF. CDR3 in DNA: TGTGCCAGCAGCCCTAGGGCGGGTAAGGAACTCTATGGCTACACCTTC.

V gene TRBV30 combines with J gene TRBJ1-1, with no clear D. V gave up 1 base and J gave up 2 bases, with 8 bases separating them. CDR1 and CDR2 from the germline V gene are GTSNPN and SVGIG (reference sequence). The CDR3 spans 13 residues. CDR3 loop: CAWSETTNTEAFF. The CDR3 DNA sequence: TGTGCCTGGAGTGAGACTACAAACACTGAAGCTTTCTTT.

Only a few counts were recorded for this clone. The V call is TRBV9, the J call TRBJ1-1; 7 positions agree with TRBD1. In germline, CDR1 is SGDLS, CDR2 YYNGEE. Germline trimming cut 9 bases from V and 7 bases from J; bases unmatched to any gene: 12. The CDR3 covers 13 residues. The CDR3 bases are TGTGCCACGTTGGGACAGTCGTGTGATGAAGCTTTCTTT. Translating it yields CATLGQSCDEAFF.

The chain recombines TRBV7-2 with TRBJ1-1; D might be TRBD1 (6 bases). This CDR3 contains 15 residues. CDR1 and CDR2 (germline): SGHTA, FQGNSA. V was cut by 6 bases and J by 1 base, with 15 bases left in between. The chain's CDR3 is CASSSWGGPNTEAFF. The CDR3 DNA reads TGTGCCAGCAGTTCCTGGGGGGGCCCGAACACTGAAGCTTTCTTT.

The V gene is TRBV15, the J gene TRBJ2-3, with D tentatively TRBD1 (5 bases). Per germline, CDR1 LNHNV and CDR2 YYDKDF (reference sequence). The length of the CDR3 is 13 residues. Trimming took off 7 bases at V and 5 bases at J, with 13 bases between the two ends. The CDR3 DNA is TGTGCCACCAATCCAGGGTGGGTAGATACGCAGTATTTT. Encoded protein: CATNPGWVDTQYF.

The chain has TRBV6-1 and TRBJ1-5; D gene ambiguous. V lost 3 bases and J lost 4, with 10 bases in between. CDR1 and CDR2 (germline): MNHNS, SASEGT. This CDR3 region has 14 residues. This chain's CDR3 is CASSDYGPNQPQHF. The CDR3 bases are TGTGCCAGCAGTGATTATGGGCCGAATCAGCCCCAGCATTTT.

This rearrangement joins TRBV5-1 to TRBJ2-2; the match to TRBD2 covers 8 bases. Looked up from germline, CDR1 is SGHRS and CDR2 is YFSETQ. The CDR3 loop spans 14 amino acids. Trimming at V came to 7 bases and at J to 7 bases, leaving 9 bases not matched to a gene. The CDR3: CASQRGKEGGELFF. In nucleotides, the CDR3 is TGCGCCAGCCAGCGGGGGAAGGAGGGCGGGGAGCTGTTTTTT.

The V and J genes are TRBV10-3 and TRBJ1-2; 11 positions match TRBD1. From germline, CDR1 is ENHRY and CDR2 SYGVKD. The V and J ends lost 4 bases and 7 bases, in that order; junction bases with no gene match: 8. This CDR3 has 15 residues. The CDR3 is CAISGVGQGALGYTF. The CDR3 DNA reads TGTGCCATCAGTGGAGTCGGACAGGGGGCGCTTGGCTACACCTTC.

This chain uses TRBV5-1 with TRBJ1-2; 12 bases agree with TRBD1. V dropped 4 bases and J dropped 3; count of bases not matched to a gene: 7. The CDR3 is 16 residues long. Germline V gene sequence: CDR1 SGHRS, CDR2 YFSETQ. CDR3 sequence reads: CASSVTGQGADYGYTF. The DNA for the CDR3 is TGCGCCAGCAGCGTGACGGGACAGGGGGCGGACTATGGCTACACCTTC.

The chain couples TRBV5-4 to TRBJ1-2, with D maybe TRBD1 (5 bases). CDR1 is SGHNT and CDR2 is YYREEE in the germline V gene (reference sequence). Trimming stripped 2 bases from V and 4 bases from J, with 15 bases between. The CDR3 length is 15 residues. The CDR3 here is CASSLGAGLGYGYTF. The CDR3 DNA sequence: TGTGCCAGCAGCTTAGGGGCAGGCCTAGGCTATGGCTACACCTTC.

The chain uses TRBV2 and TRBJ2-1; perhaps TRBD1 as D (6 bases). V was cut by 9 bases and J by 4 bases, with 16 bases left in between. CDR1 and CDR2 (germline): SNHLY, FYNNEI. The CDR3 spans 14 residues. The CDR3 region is CASLRTEGYNEQFF. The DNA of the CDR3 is TGTGCCAGTCTAAGGACAGAGGGTTACAATGAGCAGTTCTTC. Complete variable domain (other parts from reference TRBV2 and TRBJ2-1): EPEVTQTPSHQVTQMGQEVILRCVPISNHLYFYWYRQILGQKVEFLVSFYNNEISEKSEIFDDQFSVERPDGSNFTLKIRSTKLEDSAMYFCASLRTEGYNEQFFGPGTRLTVL.